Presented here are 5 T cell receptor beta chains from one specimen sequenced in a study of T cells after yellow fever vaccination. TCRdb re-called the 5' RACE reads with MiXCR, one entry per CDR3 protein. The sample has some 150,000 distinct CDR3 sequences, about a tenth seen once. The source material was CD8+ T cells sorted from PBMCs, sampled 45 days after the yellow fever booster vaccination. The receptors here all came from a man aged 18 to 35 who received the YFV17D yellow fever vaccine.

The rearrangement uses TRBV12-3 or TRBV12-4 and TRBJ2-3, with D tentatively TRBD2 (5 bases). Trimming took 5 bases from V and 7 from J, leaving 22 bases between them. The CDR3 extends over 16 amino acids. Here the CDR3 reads CASSPHGGSEVYTQYF. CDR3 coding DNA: TGTGCCAGCAGTCCCCATGGTGGTAGCGAGGTTTATACGCAGTATTTT.

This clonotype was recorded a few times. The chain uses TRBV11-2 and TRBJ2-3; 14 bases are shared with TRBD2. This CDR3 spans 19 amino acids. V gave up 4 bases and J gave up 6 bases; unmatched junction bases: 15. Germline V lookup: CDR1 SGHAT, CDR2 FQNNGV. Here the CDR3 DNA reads TGTGCCAGCAGCTCCGGCTATCTGACTAGCGGGGGGGCTTCGGATACGCAGTATTTT. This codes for CASSSGYLTSGGASDTQYF.

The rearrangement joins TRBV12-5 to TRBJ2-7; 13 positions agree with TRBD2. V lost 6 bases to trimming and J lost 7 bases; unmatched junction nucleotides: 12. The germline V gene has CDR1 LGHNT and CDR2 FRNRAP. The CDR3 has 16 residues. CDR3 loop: CASGNGLAGVLGEQYF. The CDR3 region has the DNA TGTGCTAGTGGAAACGGACTAGCGGGGGTGCTGGGAGAGCAGTACTTC.

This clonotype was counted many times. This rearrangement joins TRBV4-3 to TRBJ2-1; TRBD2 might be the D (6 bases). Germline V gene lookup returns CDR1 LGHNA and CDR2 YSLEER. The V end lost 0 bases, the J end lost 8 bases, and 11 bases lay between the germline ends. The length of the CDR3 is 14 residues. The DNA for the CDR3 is TGCGCCAGCAGCCAAGATTTACTAGCCGATGAGCAGTTCTTC. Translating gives CASSQDLLADEQFF.

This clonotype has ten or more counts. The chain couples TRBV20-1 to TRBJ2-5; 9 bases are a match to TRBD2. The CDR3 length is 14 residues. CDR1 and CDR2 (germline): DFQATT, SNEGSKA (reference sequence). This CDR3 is CSAGTSPDGGTQYF. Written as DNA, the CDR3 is TGCAGCGCCGGGACTAGCCCTGATGGAGGGACCCAGTACTTC.